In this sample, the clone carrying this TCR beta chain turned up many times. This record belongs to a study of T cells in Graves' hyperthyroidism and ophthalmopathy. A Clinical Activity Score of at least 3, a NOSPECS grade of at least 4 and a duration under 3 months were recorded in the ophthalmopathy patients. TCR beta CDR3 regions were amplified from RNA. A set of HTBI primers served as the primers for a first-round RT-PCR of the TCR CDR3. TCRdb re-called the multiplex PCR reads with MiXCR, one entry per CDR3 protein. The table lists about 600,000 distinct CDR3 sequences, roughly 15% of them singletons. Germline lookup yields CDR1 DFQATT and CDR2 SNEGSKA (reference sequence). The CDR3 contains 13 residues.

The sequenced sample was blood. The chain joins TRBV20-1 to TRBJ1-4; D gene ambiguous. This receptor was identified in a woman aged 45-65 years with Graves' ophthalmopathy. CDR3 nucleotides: TGCAGCCCGGCTGATGCAACTAATGAAAAACTGTTTTTT. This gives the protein CSPADATNEKLFF.